The clone carrying this T cell receptor (beta chain) was seen a single time. Clones were sequenced by immunoSEQ multiplex PCR, and TCRdb holds only the in-frame ones, with some missing. The table records 80,000 to 95,000 clones, 70% to 90% of them present only once. This sample was included in a study of PD-L1 blockade in urothelial cancer. In the study overall: Beginning in about 2014, patients received atezolizumab, given as 1,200 mg intravenously every 3 weeks. A median approximately 150,000 T cells were found in blood samples. It was at 3 weeks (second dose) and 6 weeks after treatment start that blood was analyzed.

The time point denotes: peripheral blood 6 weeks after treatment start. The CDR3 is made up of 12 amino acids. CDR1 and CDR2 from the germline V gene are GTSNPN and SVGIG (reference sequence). With 4 bases removed from V and 9 bases from J, the gap between germline ends came to 13 bases. V usage is TRBV30 and J usage is TRBJ2-1; no reliable D call. The origin of this receptor is a man in his 70s with urothelial cancer. This sample comprised PBMCs, obtained around atezolizumab (anti-PD-L1) treatment. The CDR3 protein is CAWTGDVGEQFF. CDR3 DNA: TGTGCCTGGACCGGAGATGTAGGTGAGCAGTTCTTC.